One T cell receptor beta chain is described in this entry. In germline, CDR1 is LGHNT, CDR2 FRNRAP. The CDR3 runs 13 residues. V was clipped by 6 bases and J by 1 base; unmatched bases: 3. This sample was included in a study of blood T cell repertoires in COVID-19. On the study more broadly: The samples span acute and convalescent COVID-19 from the United States, Italy and Spain. T cells, B-cell-depleted T cells, or PBMCs provided the cDNA or gDNA that served as material.

Original data processing: Reference gene primer amplification in the assay estimated nucleated cell counts. Some clones are missing from TCRdb's copy, which holds only in-frame ones; the method was immunoSEQ multiplex PCR. The V and J calls and clone size were taken over from that table, and D and trimming were inferred from the DNA. The sample includes under 85,000 clones, over 80% seen only once; the top ten take over 4.5%. The chain carries TRBV12-5 and TRBJ2-7; 7 bases fit TRBD2. The clonotype originates from a man in his fifties or sixties with active or convalescent COVID-19. The material sequenced was peripheral blood. Here the CDR3 DNA reads TGTGCTAGTGGCCGCGGGGGTTCCTACGAGCAGTACTTC. It specifies CASGRGGSYEQYF.